Described below is a single T cell receptor beta chain sequence and its context. Its antigen is as yet unknown. The treatment denotes: oral pan-JAK inhibitor, 5-10 mg twice daily. Researchers gathered lesional scalp punch biopsies and peripheral blood from patients with alopecia areata. Cell sorting on a FACSAria was used to separate CD4+ and CD8+ T cells from the PBMCs. V gave up 2 bases and J gave up 3 bases, with 13 bases separating them. CDR1 is SNHLY, CDR2 FYNNEI, per germline. This CDR3 is 15 amino acids long. The sample belongs to a study of CD8+ T cells in alopecia areata. The study's findings and limits: Normal scalp had lower clonality than lesional scalp, with alopecia totalis/universalis lesions showing this most strongly. Scalp and blood retained many expanded lesional clones during tofacitinib.

In each case, RNA was isolated and then reverse transcribed into cDNA as the sequencing template. The protocol was immunoSEQ multiplex PCR, while the TCRdb copy is restricted to in-frame clones and leaves out a portion. The profile covers about 190,000 clones, with roughly 50% appearing a single time and approximately 12% taken by the ten largest. The chain employs TRBV2 and TRBJ1-1, with D hard to call. The sequencing here drew on CD8+ T cells sorted from blood, taken at week 24, from a patient treated with tofacitinib. This clonotype was sampled from a human donor with alopecia areata. CDR3 region: CASSENYGQYTEAFF. CDR3 DNA: TGTGCCAGCAGTGAAAACTATGGGCAGTACACTGAAGCTTTCTTT.